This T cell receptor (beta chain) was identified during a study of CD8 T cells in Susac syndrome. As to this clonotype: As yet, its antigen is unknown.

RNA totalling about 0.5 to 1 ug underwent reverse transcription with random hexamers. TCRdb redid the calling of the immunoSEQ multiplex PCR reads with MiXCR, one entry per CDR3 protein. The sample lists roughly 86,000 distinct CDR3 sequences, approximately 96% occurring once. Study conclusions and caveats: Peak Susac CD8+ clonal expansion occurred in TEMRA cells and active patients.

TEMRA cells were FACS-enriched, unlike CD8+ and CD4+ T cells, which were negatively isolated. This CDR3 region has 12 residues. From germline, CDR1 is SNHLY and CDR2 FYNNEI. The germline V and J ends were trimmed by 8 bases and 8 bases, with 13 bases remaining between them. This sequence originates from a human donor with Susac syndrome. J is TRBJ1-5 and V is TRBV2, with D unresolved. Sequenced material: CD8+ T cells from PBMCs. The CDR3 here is CASVNYGEPQHF. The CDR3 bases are TGTGCCAGCGTAAACTACGGGGAGCCCCAGCATTTT. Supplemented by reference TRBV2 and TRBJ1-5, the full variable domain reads EPEVTQTPSHQVTQMGQEVILRCVPISNHLYFYWYRQILGQKVEFLVSFYNNEISEKSEIFDDQFSVERPDGSNFTLKIRSTKLEDSAMYFCASVNYGEPQHFGDGTRLSIL.